Here is one T cell receptor beta chain with its context. Its matching antigen is unknown. The record originates from a study of cytomegalovirus exposure and HLA in healthy donors. Overall study findings and caveats: Later on, an analysis showed TCR association rates differing by HLA locus, with DRB1 the most and HLA-C the fewest.

The CDR3 runs to 15 residues. V lost 5 bases and J lost 4; bases outside the gene matches: 5. Germline V gene sequence: CDR1 MDHEN, CDR2 SYDVKM. Researchers ran the PCR with 60 Vbeta and 13 Jbeta primers. Assay: immunoSEQ multiplex PCR; the TCRdb copy retains only in-frame clones and omits some. The repertoire holds 150,000 to 200,000 clones, around three quarters seen once, with around 6% in the top ten. What was sequenced was PBMCs. The receptor's source is a man aged 40-49 years in good health and CMV-seronegative. This chain joins TRBV28 and TRBJ2-5; the match to TRBD2 covers 12 bases. CDR3 sequence (DNA): TGTGCCAGCAGTCCCCGACTAGCGGGAGCAGAGACCCAGTACTTC. This encodes CASSPRLAGAETQYF.